This T cell receptor (beta chain) stems from a study of T cell changes during pregnancy in multiple sclerosis. TCRdb's table, derived via immunoSEQ multiplex PCR, lists solely in-frame clones and lacks some. The sample records about 36,000 clones, around 89% being singletons. A single count supports this clone. Germline V lookup: CDR1 SGHKS, CDR2 YYEKEE (reference sequence). Trimming stripped 2 bases from V and 0 bases from J, with 15 bases between. The CDR3 consists of 17 residues. The origin of this receptor is a female donor with multiple sclerosis, enrolled in a pregnancy study. This sample comprised CD4+ T cells from peripheral blood mononuclear cells, obtained in the first trimester of pregnancy. The chain joins TRBV5-5 to TRBJ1-3; no reliable D call. CDR3 sequence (DNA): TGTGCCAGCAGCTTCCGACTCTCGGTCCCCTCTGGAAACACCATATATTTT. Encoded protein: CASSFRLSVPSGNTIYF.